The rows below give T cell receptor beta chains drawn from one sample of a study of blood T cell repertoires in COVID-19. Sequenced by immunoSEQ multiplex PCR; TCRdb stores in-frame clones only, minus some. Of some 350,000 clones listed, approximately 90% are singletons. The sequencing input was PBMCs or T cells enriched from blood (not recorded which). All receptors come from a man aged 18-30 years who had recovered from COVID-19. The CDR3 runs from the conserved cysteine through the conserved F or W. The D gene is left open where the match is weak. Clone size, where shown, is once, few, many, or a class for clones that have expanded.

j_call | clone_size | d_call | v_call | cdr3_aa | cdr3_nt
TRBJ1-1 | - | - | TRBV3-1/TRBV3-2 | CASSQGTGTEAFF | TGTGCCAGCAGCCAAGGTACGGGTACTGAAGCTTTCTTT
TRBJ2-1 | - | - | TRBV29-1 | CSVALRSQNNEQFF | TGCAGCGTTGCCCTAAGGAGTCAAAACAATGAGCAGTTCTTC
TRBJ1-6 | - | - | TRBV30 | CASESHGSPLHF | TGTGCCTCTGAGAGTCATGGTTCACCCCTCCACTTT
TRBJ1-1 | - | - | TRBV18 | CASSPGQGGETEAFF | TGTGCCAGCTCACCAGGGCAGGGAGGGGAGACTGAAGCTTTCTTT
TRBJ1-5 | - | - | TRBV7-6 | CASSLESPNRYQPQHF | TGTGCCAGCAGCTTAGAGTCCCCCAACAGGTATCAGCCCCAGCATTTT
TRBJ2-6 | - | - | TRBV5-1 | CASTTDTTSGANVLTF | TGCGCCAGCACCACGGACACTACCTCTGGGGCCAACGTCCTGACTTTC
TRBJ2-1 | - | - | TRBV5-1 | CASSWHLEQNYNEQFF | TGCGCCAGCAGCTGGCACCTGGAACAGAACTACAATGAGCAGTTCTTC
TRBJ2-3 | once | TRBD2 | TRBV9 | CASSVLSGILSTDTQYF | TGTGCCAGCAGCGTTCTAAGCGGGATCCTTAGCACAGATACGCAGTATTTT
TRBJ1-4 | - | TRBD1 | TRBV6-5 | CASSYQRTGGHEKLFF | TGTGCCAGCAGTTACCAACGGACAGGGGGACACGAAAAACTGTTTTTT
TRBJ2-1 | - | TRBD2 | TRBV5-5 | CASVPLAGGWNEQFF | TGTGCCAGCGTCCCCTTAGCGGGAGGTTGGAATGAGCAGTTCTTC
TRBJ1-1 | - | - | TRBV19 | CASRGIRGRWTEAFF | TGTGCCAGTAGGGGGATCAGGGGAAGGTGGACTGAAGCTTTCTTT
TRBJ2-7 | - | TRBD1 | TRBV7-6 | CASSSRQGAFHEQYF | TGTGCCAGCAGCTCACGACAGGGGGCCTTCCACGAGCAGTACTTC
TRBJ1-1 | once | - | TRBV5-4 | CASSFRGGDTEAFF | TGTGCCAGCAGCTTTAGGGGAGGGGACACTGAAGCTTTCTTT
TRBJ2-5 | - | - | TRBV3-1/TRBV3-2 | CASSQGPQETQYF | TGTGCCAGCAGCCAAGGGCCCCAGGAGACCCAGTACTTC
TRBJ1-2 | - | - | TRBV5-6 | CASSRGHRGYGYTF | TGTGCCAGCAGCAGAGGTCATAGAGGGTATGGCTACACCTTC
TRBJ1-1 | - | - | TRBV19 | CASSIMGGEVRTEAFF | TGTGCCAGTAGTATAATGGGCGGGGAGGTACGGACTGAAGCTTTCTTT
TRBJ2-7 | once | TRBD2 | TRBV7-6 | CASSPRHGGVLEQYF | TGTGCCAGCAGCCCGCGCCACGGGGGGGTACTCGAGCAGTACTTC
TRBJ2-1 | - | TRBD2 | TRBV19 | CASRIAGGPYNEQFF | TGTGCCAGTAGGATAGCGGGAGGGCCCTACAATGAGCAGTTCTTC
TRBJ1-4 | - | - | TRBV19 | CASSETVLNEKLFF | TGTGCCAGTAGTGAGACAGTACTTAATGAAAAACTGTTTTTT
TRBJ2-1 | - | - | TRBV24-1 | CATSAPAAEGNEQFF | TGTGCCACCAGTGCCCCGGCAGCGGAGGGGAATGAGCAGTTCTTC
TRBJ2-7 | - | TRBD2 | TRBV7-9 | CASSLYGTSGYEQYF | TGTGCCAGCAGCTTATACGGGACTAGCGGATACGAGCAGTACTTC
TRBJ2-2 | - | - | TRBV5-5 | CASSYWDYTGELFF | TGTGCCAGCAGCTATTGGGACTACACCGGGGAGCTGTTTTTT
TRBJ2-7 | - | TRBD1 | TRBV6-5 | CASRIGQGSYEQYF | TGTGCCAGCAGAATTGGACAGGGATCCTACGAGCAGTACTTC
TRBJ1-1 | - | - | TRBV18 | CASSPPEVSAFF | TGTGCCAGCTCACCACCGGAGGTCTCAGCTTTCTTT
TRBJ2-7 | - | - | TRBV10-1 | CASKGGQFSYEQYF | TGCGCCAGCAAAGGGGGACAATTCTCCTACGAGCAGTACTTC
TRBJ2-1 | - | TRBD2 | TRBV9 | CASSVLSPGTSGRDYNEQFF | TGTGCCAGCAGCGTCCTATCTCCCGGGACTAGCGGGAGGGACTACAATGAGCAGTTCTTC
TRBJ2-5 | - | TRBD2 | TRBV11-3 | CASSLREAGETQYF | TGTGCCAGCAGCTTACGGGAGGCGGGAGAGACCCAGTACTTC
TRBJ2-2 | - | TRBD2 | TRBV12-5 | CASGLVPLQRGAYTGELFF | TGTGCTAGTGGTTTGGTACCCCTCCAGCGGGGGGCATACACCGGGGAGCTGTTTTTT
TRBJ1-1 | - | - | TRBV27 | CASSLGHTKNTEAFF | TGTGCCAGCAGTCTGGGACATACAAAGAACACTGAAGCTTTCTTT
TRBJ1-1 | - | TRBD1 | TRBV18 | CASSPKTGMDTEAFF | TGTGCCAGCTCACCAAAGACAGGGATGGACACTGAAGCTTTCTTT
TRBJ1-4 | - | - | TRBV5-8 | CASSPFENEKLFF | TGTGCCAGCAGCCCCTTTGAGAATGAAAAACTGTTTTTT
TRBJ1-4 | - | TRBD1 | TRBV5-1 | CASRTGGYSNEKLFF | TGCGCCAGCAGGACAGGGGGCTATAGTAATGAAAAACTGTTTTTT